The entry below describes one T cell receptor (beta chain). The CDR3 is made up of 13 amino acids. Germline CDR1 SEHNR, CDR2 FQNEAQ (reference sequence). V shed 5 bases, J shed 12 bases, and the junction held 10 bases outside the gene matches. This PCR relied on a set of 60 Vbeta primers and 13 Jbeta primers. TCRdb's table, derived via immunoSEQ multiplex PCR, lists solely in-frame clones and lacks some. This sample contains 120,000 to 150,000 clones. The entry originates in a study of cytomegalovirus exposure and HLA in healthy donors. This TCR was sampled from a woman between 18 and 29 years old in good health and CMV-seronegative. Specimen: PBMCs. The chain carries TRBV7-9 and TRBJ2-1; TRBD1 matches at 7 bases. CDR3 loop: CASSGTQQGLQFF. CDR3 sequence (DNA): TGTGCCAGCAGCGGAACTCAACAGGGGCTGCAGTTCTTC.